One sample yielded the 20 T cell receptor beta chains listed below, sequenced in a study of Graves' ophthalmopathy and Graves' hyperthyroidism. From RNA, the CDR3 regions of TCR beta chains were amplified and sequenced. HTBI-primed RT-PCR formed the first round, and a multiplex PCR formed the second. TCRdb redid the calling of the multiplex PCR reads with MiXCR, one entry per CDR3 protein. The data contain about 500,000 distinct CDR3 sequences, approximately 35% of them singletons. The sequenced material came from peripheral blood or thyroid tissue (not recorded which). Source of these receptors: an adult man with Graves' hyperthyroidism.

This clonotype showed up just a few times. The genes are TRBV5-8 and TRBJ1-2; D is undetermined. Trimming cost V 1 base and J 7 bases, with 11 bases left between them. This CDR3 is 13 amino acids long. CDR1 and CDR2 (germline): SGHTS, YDEGEE. This chain's CDR3 is CASSLLTDGGYTF. The CDR3 coding sequence is TGTGCCAGCAGCTTGTTAACAGATGGTGGCTACACCTTC.

The rearrangement links TRBV2 to TRBJ2-7, with 10 positions matching TRBD1. The CDR3 is 16 amino acids. The ends lost 6 bases at V and 7 bases at J; junction bases unmatched: 15. Germline CDR1 and CDR2: SNHLY and FYNNEI. CDR3 sequence (DNA): TGTGCCAGCAGCGATCTTTCGGGACAGGGGACCAATGAGCAGTACTTC. Translated, it gives CASSDLSGQGTNEQYF.

This clonotype was detected ten times or more. J is TRBJ2-7 and V is TRBV5-1, with 7 bases lining up with TRBD1. The CDR3 runs to 15 residues. Germline CDR1 reads SGHRS; CDR2 reads YFSETQ. V gave up 4 bases and J gave up 7 bases; unmatched junction bases: 14. The CDR3 region has the DNA TGCGCCAGCAGCCAAGGGGTAACAGGGGATGAGGAGCAGTACTTC. Its translation: CASSQGVTGDEEQYF.

The table lists this clonotype with a few counts. The chain links TRBV6-2 or TRBV6-3 to TRBJ2-2; possible D gene TRBD1, 6 bases. In germline, CDR1 is MNHEY, CDR2 SVGEGT. This CDR3 has 16 amino acids. Trimming cost V 0 bases and J 1 base, with 9 bases left between them. The CDR3 DNA follows: TGTGCCAGCAGTTACTCCCGGACAGTGAACACCGGGGAGCTGTTTTTT. This encodes CASSYSRTVNTGELFF.

The V gene is TRBV6-6, the J gene TRBJ2-2; D ambiguous. The length of the CDR3 is 13 residues. V was trimmed by 7 bases and J by 7 bases, leaving 13 bases between them. Germline CDR1 is MNHNY and CDR2 is SVGAGI (reference sequence). The CDR3 loop is CASIESLGGELFF. DNA of the CDR3: TGTGCCAGCATTGAGAGTTTAGGCGGGGAGCTGTTTTTT.

The V call is TRBV20-1, the J call TRBJ2-5; D uncertain. CDR3 length equals 12 residues. The germline CDR1 and CDR2 sequences are DFQATT and SNEGSKA (reference sequence). Trimming took 3 bases from V and 1 from J, leaving 6 bases between them. This CDR3 reads CSASRAQETQYF. Written as DNA, the CDR3 is TGCAGTGCTAGTAGGGCCCAAGAGACCCAGTACTTC.

At least ten counts were recorded for this clonotype. The genes are TRBV29-1 and TRBJ2-7, with a possible D match to TRBD1 (5 bases). CDR1 and CDR2 (germline): SQVTM, ANQGSEA. Trimming took 5 bases from V and 4 from J, leaving 18 bases between them. This CDR3 is 14 amino acids long. CDR3 nucleotides: TGCAGCGTTTACCCAGTAGGGGCCGCGTACGAGCAGTACTTC. Translated: CSVYPVGAAYEQYF.

The chain has TRBV29-1 and TRBJ1-1; D unresolved. The CDR3 totals 11 residues. Germline V CDR1 and CDR2: SQVTM, ANQGSEA. The V end lost 6 bases, the J end lost 2 bases, and 7 bases lay between the germline ends. The CDR3 spells CSVGINTEAFF. The CDR3 DNA sequence: TGCAGCGTCGGCATTAACACTGAAGCTTTCTTT.

This clonotype was found many times. The chain carries TRBV7-9 and TRBJ1-1; no firm D call. The CDR3 has 11 amino acids. V lost 3 bases to trimming and J lost 7 bases, with 6 bases between them. Germline lookup yields CDR1 SEHNR and CDR2 FQNEAQ (reference sequence). The CDR3 region has the DNA TGTGCCAGCAGCTTTTATGGTGAAGCTTTCTTT. Encoded protein: CASSFYGEAFF.

The chain has TRBV7-2 and TRBJ2-3; D unresolved. Germline loops: CDR1 SGHTA, CDR2 FQGNSA. Trimming stripped 2 bases from V and 0 bases from J, with 15 bases between. The CDR3 consists of 17 residues. This CDR3 reads CASSLTPIGSSTDTQYF. The CDR3 DNA reads as TGTGCCAGCAGCTTAACCCCGATTGGATCTAGCACAGATACGCAGTATTTT. The entire variable domain, with the rest obtained from reference TRBV7-2 and TRBJ2-3, is as follows: GAGVSQSPSNKVTEKGKDVELRCDPISGHTALYWYRQSLGQGLEFLIYFQGNSAPDKSGLPSDRFSAERTGGSVSTLTIQRTQQEDSAVYLCASSLTPIGSSTDTQYFGPGTRLTVL.

Of note for this clonotype: Since the CDR3 does not end with the conserved phenylalanine or tryptophan, this likely comes from a read error. Because the CDR3's place on the DNA is in doubt, the DNA is left out and the CDR3 is given as listed by TCRdb. The rearrangement links TRBV7-9 to TRBJ2-6; the D call of TRBD1 is as the table states it, not checked on the DNA. Germline V gene sequence: CDR1 SEHNR, CDR2 FQNEAQ (reference sequence). The CDR3 spans 8 residues, counting both ends. The chain's CDR3 is CASSKGTP.

In the case of this clonotype: The germline gene is not matched at one end of the junction; a read error may be the cause. The V and J genes are TRBV6-5 and TRBJ1-5; tentatively, D is TRBD1 (5 bases). CDR1 MNHEY and CDR2 SVGAGI come from the germline V gene. This CDR3 has 14 residues. CDR3 nucleotide sequence: TGTGCCAGCAGTTTTCCGGGGGTACATCAGCTCCAGCATTTT. Translation: CASSFPGVHQLQHF.

About this clonotype itself: The CDR3 ends on some other residue instead of the conserved phenylalanine or tryptophan, so this is likely a read error. The chain recombines TRBV5-1 with TRBJ2-5; tentative D call: TRBD2 (6 bases). CDR1 is SGHRS and CDR2 is YFSETQ in the germline V gene. V was clipped by 1 base and J by 6 bases, with 19 bases between them. CDR3 length: 16 amino acids. The CDR3 here is CASSLSGGQGGKTQYL. DNA of the CDR3: TGCGCCAGCAGCTTGAGTGGAGGGCAGGGCGGGAAGACCCAGTACCTC.

This clonotype was counted ten times or more. The chain recombines TRBV19 with TRBJ1-1, with 7 bases matching TRBD1. V trimming: 6 bases; J trimming: 1 base; junction bases outside the gene matches: 5. This CDR3 comprises 14 residues. In germline, CDR1 is LNHDA, CDR2 SQIVND (reference sequence). CDR3 in amino acids: CASSQGGTNTEAFF. The CDR3 bases are TGTGCCAGTAGCCAGGGGGGTACGAACACTGAAGCTTTCTTT.

The chain couples TRBV6-2 or TRBV6-3 to TRBJ2-2; D remains unclear. This CDR3 comprises 15 residues. Germline values: CDR1 MNHEY, CDR2 SVGEGT. V was cut by 10 bases and J by 2 bases, with 17 bases left in between. The CDR3 DNA reads as TGTGCCACCAGAGATGTTCCGGTCAACACCGGGGAGCTGTTTTTT. It yields the protein CATRDVPVNTGELFF.

The rearrangement joins TRBV27 to TRBJ1-2; D perhaps matches TRBD1 (5 bases). Looked up from germline, CDR1 is MNHEY and CDR2 is SMNVEV (reference sequence). The V gene lost 0 bases and the J gene lost 7 bases, with 9 bases spanning the gap. The CDR3 has 13 residues. The CDR3 sequence is CASSLSHGGGYTF. The CDR3 nucleotides read TGTGCCAGCAGTTTATCGCACGGGGGTGGCTACACCTTC.

Only a few counts were recorded for this clonotype. This sequence joins TRBV12-3 or TRBV12-4 and TRBJ1-4; 7 nucleotides align to TRBD1. V shed 7 bases and J 3 bases; nucleotides not matched to a gene: 5. The CDR3 covers 14 residues. CDR3 region: CASTRDSSNEKLFF. The CDR3, as DNA: TGTGCCAGCACTAGGGACAGTTCTAATGAAAAACTGTTTTTT.

This clonotype has at least ten counts. The chain employs TRBV10-2 and TRBJ2-7; D remains unclear. V was pared by 8 bases and J by 4 bases, with 9 bases between. Germline CDR1 and CDR2: WSHSY and SAAADI. CDR3 length: 11 amino acids. The CDR3 here is CASGYPYEQYF. CDR3 bases: TGCGCCAGCGGGTATCCATACGAGCAGTACTTC.

The J gene is TRBJ2-5, the V gene TRBV7-9, with D maybe TRBD1 (5 bases). TRBJ2-1 matches the DNA end more closely, so the J call is doubtful. The CDR3 length is 12 residues. Germline assignment: CDR1 SEHNR and CDR2 FQNEAQ (reference sequence). The CDR3 here is CASSLQDNEQFF. CDR3 nucleotides: TGTGCCAGCAGCCTACAGGACAATGAGCAGTTCTTC.

This clonotype was seen ten or more times. The CDR3 nucleotides are TGTGCCAGCAGTTTCACGGAACCCTACGAGCAGTACTTC. Amino acid sequence: CASSFTEPYEQYF. This chain uses TRBV12-3 or TRBV12-4 with TRBJ2-7, with D uncertain. The CDR3 sequence is 13 residues long. V was trimmed by 3 bases and J by 2 bases, leaving 8 bases between them.